One and the same sample provided the 3 T cell receptor beta chains below, sequenced in a study of blood T cell repertoires in COVID-19. Some clones are missing from TCRdb's copy, which holds only in-frame ones; the method was immunoSEQ multiplex PCR. Of approximately 360,000 clones detected, roughly 90% appear once; the ten largest clones hold about 1.2%. Sequenced material: peripheral blood. The receptors stem from a man in his forties with acute or convalescent COVID-19.

The chain links TRBV7-9 to TRBJ2-1; TRBD2 aligns across 7 bases. This CDR3 has 15 amino acids. CDR1 is SEHNR and CDR2 is FQNEAQ in the germline V gene (reference sequence). The ends lost 1 base at V and 4 bases at J; junction bases unmatched: 4. The CDR3 loop is CASSLVLARYNEQFF. CDR3 nucleotides: TGTGCCAGCAGCTTAGTACTAGCGAGGTACAATGAGCAGTTCTTC.

The rearrangement links TRBV28 to TRBJ2-2; no clear D. With 5 bases removed from V and 0 bases from J, the gap between germline ends came to 13 bases. This CDR3 is 16 amino acids long. Germline V gene sequence: CDR1 MDHEN, CDR2 SYDVKM. This CDR3 is CASSLPTWPNTGELFF. DNA of the CDR3: TGTGCCAGCAGTCTCCCGACTTGGCCGAACACCGGGGAGCTGTTTTTT.

The chain is built from TRBV6-5 and TRBJ1-1, with TRBD1 as a possible D gene (6 bases). V lost 5 bases and J 4 bases, leaving 11 bases between the germline ends. Germline V lookup: CDR1 MNHEY, CDR2 SVGAGI. The CDR3 loop spans 13 amino acids. CDR3 sequence: CASSPGGPTEAFF. In nucleotides, the CDR3 is TGTGCCAGCAGTCCCGGGGGGCCCACTGAAGCTTTCTTT.